Sequencing of this T cell receptor beta chain was carried out in a study of CD4 and CD8 cells across lung adenocarcinoma regions. This clonotype showed up just a few times. Germline values: CDR1 MNHEY, CDR2 SMNVEV (reference sequence). Trimming removed 3 bases from V and 2 bases from J, with 9 bases in between. CDR3 size: 14 residues. The patients had localized lung adenocarcinoma, a non-small cell subtype. TCRdb independently ran MiXCR on the PCR reads; one entry per CDR3 protein. The sample records around 27,000 distinct CDR3 sequences, under 60% being singletons. V is TRBV27 and J is TRBJ2-3; D possibly corresponds to TRBD2 (5 bases). The material sequenced was CD8+ T cells from the center of a lung tumor. The clonotype was recovered from a male donor with lung adenocarcinoma. The CD4 and CD8 labels of this study may be unreliable. The CDR3 DNA follows: TGTGCCAGCAGTTTCCAGCGGCCCACAGATACGCAGTATTTT. This gives the protein CASSFQRPTDTQYF.